This is a list of T cell receptor beta chains from one sample in a study of T cells in Graves' hyperthyroidism and ophthalmopathy. One entry per CDR3 protein results from TCRdb running MiXCR on the multiplex PCR reads. The sample holds about 400,000 distinct CDR3 sequences, 11% to 15% seen once. Sequencing was performed on blood. All receptors derive from a man in his forties or fifties with Graves' ophthalmopathy. Both conserved end residues are part of each CDR3. Fields, in order: CDR3 length, V gene, D gene, clone size, J gene, CDR3 DNA, CDR3 protein. The D gene is left open where the match is weak. Part of the rows lack a size; the others show once, few, many or a class for expanded clones.

14	TRBV27	TRBD1	many	TRBJ1-2	TGTGCCAGCAGTTCGGGACAGAGAAGCTATGGCTACACCTTC	CASSSGQRSYGYTF
16	TRBV7-9	TRBD1	NA	TRBJ2-3	TGTGCCAGCAGCCCTCTGGACAGGGTGGACACAGATACGCAGTATTTT	CASSPLDRVDTDTQYF
14	TRBV29-1	TRBD1	NA	TRBJ1-2	TGCAGCGTCCAAACGAGGACAGGTGGGGATGGCTACACCTTC	CSVQTRTGGDGYTF
15	TRBV9	TRBD2	NA	TRBJ2-7	TGTGCCAGCAGCGCGACTAGCGGGATTCCCTACGAGCAGTACTTC	CASSATSGIPYEQYF
13	TRBV20-1	NA	few	TRBJ2-1	TGCAGTGCTAGAGATCGAAGGTACAATGAGCAGTTCTTC	CSARDRRYNEQFF
13	TRBV6-1	NA	NA	TRBJ2-3	TGTGCCAGCAGTGTGACTCCGTCTGATACGCAGTATTTT	CASSVTPSDTQYF
14	TRBV20-1	NA	many	TRBJ2-6	TGCAGTGCCACACAGGGAGCCGGGGCCAACGTCCTGACTTTC	CSATQGAGANVLTF
16	TRBV12-3/TRBV12-4	TRBD2	NA	TRBJ2-7	TGTGCCAGCAGTTTGTCGGCTAGCGGACCACCTTTCGAGCAGTACTTC	CASSLSASGPPFEQYF
20	TRBV27	TRBD2	many	TRBJ2-1	TGTGCCAGCAGTTTATACGCTAGGACGGGACTAGCGGGTCCCTACAATGAGCAGTTCTTC	CASSLYARTGLAGPYNEQFF
15	TRBV5-8	TRBD2	many	TRBJ2-3	TGTGCCAGCAGCGTCCGCGGGAGTTACACAGATACGCAGTATTTT	CASSVRGSYTDTQYF
16	TRBV10-3	TRBD1	NA	TRBJ1-1	TGTGCCATCAGTGAGTCGCACGGACAGGGGGACAATGAAGCTTTCTTT	CAISESHGQGDNEAFF
18	TRBV28	TRBD1	NA	TRBJ1-2	TGTGCCAGCAGTTTATATGGGACTCCGGGACAGGGCGACTATGGCTACACCTTC	CASSLYGTPGQGDYGYTF
17	TRBV6-4	TRBD2	few	TRBJ2-1	TGTGCCAGCAGTGACCCAAGCCCTCTAGCGGCCTACAATGAGCAGTTCTTC	CASSDPSPLAAYNEQFF
14	TRBV18	NA	many	TRBJ2-5	TGTGCCAGCTCACCGTCAGCGGCCCAAGAGACCCAGTACTTC	CASSPSAAQETQYF
13	TRBV20-1	NA	many	TRBJ1-1	TGCAGTGCTACGGCGGATGGTCACACTGAAGCTTTCTTT	CSATADGHTEAFF
12	TRBV5-1	NA	many	TRBJ2-1	TGCGCCAGCAGCTCTGGGCCTTCAGGGCAGTTCTTC	CASSSGPSGQFF
14	TRBV6-5	TRBD2	NA	TRBJ2-5	TGTGCCAGCAGTTACACGGCGGGGGAAGAGACCCAGTACTTC	CASSYTAGEETQYF
13	TRBV11-2	NA	many	TRBJ2-7	TGTGCCAGCAGCCCGACGAATTACTACGAGCAGTACTTC	CASSPTNYYEQYF
14	TRBV12-3/TRBV12-4	TRBD1	NA	TRBJ1-1	TGTGCCAGCAAGCCCGGGACAGAGAACACTGAAGCTTTCTTT	CASKPGTENTEAFF
16	TRBV5-1	TRBD2	NA	TRBJ2-3	TGCGCCAGCAGCTTGGGTGAGACTAGCGGGAGAGATACGCAGTATTTT	CASSLGETSGRDTQYF
15	TRBV27	NA	many	TRBJ1-1	TGTGCCAGCAGTTCCCAGGGCCAGGGGATCAGTGAAGCTTTCTTT	CASSSQGQGISEAFF
17	TRBV13	TRBD2	many	TRBJ2-1	TGTGCCAGCAGCTTGGTGGGACTAGCGGCCTCCTACAATGAGCAGTTCTTC	CASSLVGLAASYNEQFF
16	TRBV7-2	TRBD2	NA	TRBJ2-5	TGTGCCAGCAGCTTAAGTGGTAGCGGGAGTATCAAGACCCAGTACTTC	CASSLSGSGSIKTQYF
12	TRBV2	NA	NA	TRBJ1-1	TGTGCCAGCAGAGAGTTGGACGGTTCAAGTTTCTTT	CASRELDGSSFF
14	TRBV6-2/TRBV6-3	NA	many	TRBJ1-1	TGTGCCAGCAGTTACGGGACGGAGAACACTGAAGCTTTCTTT	CASSYGTENTEAFF
16	TRBV28	NA	many	TRBJ1-2	TGTGCCAGCAGTTCAACCGGGACACCATTTAACTATGGCTACACCTTC	CASSSTGTPFNYGYTF
13	TRBV6-1	TRBD1	many	TRBJ2-5	TGTGCCAGCGATGACAGGGGGCCGGAGACCCAGTACTTC	CASDDRGPETQYF
14	TRBV20-1	TRBD2	many	TRBJ2-2	TGCAGTGCCCCCGGGACTAGCGGGAGCGGGGAGCTGTTTTTT	CSAPGTSGSGELFF
12	TRBV30	TRBD2	many	TRBJ2-3	TGTGCCTGGAGCGTCGGGGGGGATACGCAGTATTTT	CAWSVGGDTQYF
15	TRBV2	TRBD2	many	TRBJ2-3	TGTGCCAGCAGCGGACTAGCGGGAGGAGCAGATACGCAGTATTTT	CASSGLAGGADTQYF
14	TRBV28	NA	NA	TRBJ1-1	TGTGCCACCCAGCCCGCAGGAAAGAACACTGAAGCTTTCTTT	CATQPAGKNTEAFF
13	TRBV3-1	NA	many	TRBJ2-7	TGTGCCAGCAGCCAAGGCGACCCCTACGAGCAGTACTTC	CASSQGDPYEQYF
13	TRBV12-3/TRBV12-4	NA	many	TRBJ2-5	TGTGCCAGCAGTGCCCAGGGCGTCCAGACCCAGTACTTC	CASSAQGVQTQYF
13	TRBV6-1	NA	many	TRBJ2-1	TGTGCCAGCAGTGAAGGTCAGTACAATGAGCAGTTCTTC	CASSEGQYNEQFF
14	TRBV30	TRBD2	many	TRBJ2-1	TGTGCCTGGAGTAAACCGGGACTAGTAAGGCTTCAGTTCTTC	CAWSKPGLVRLQFF
14	TRBV2	NA	many	TRBJ1-5	TGTGCCAGCAGTGACAGGGTACCCAATCAGCCCCAGCATTTT	CASSDRVPNQPQHF
14	TRBV5-1	TRBD2	many	TRBJ2-1	TGCGCCAGCAGCGGGGGAGGGCCTAACAATGAGCAGTTCTTC	CASSGGGPNNEQFF
16	TRBV9	NA	NA	TRBJ2-1	TGTGCCAGCAGCGTAGCTCCCGGGACTCTTTACAATGAGCAGTTCTTC	CASSVAPGTLYNEQFF
14	TRBV4-1	NA	few	TRBJ2-1	TGCGCCAGCAGCCGGTTTAGCGGCTACAATGAGCAGTTCTTC	CASSRFSGYNEQFF
19	TRBV19	TRBD2	once	TRBJ2-5	TGTGCCAGTAGTAACGGACGTTGGGGCACGGGACTAGCGGGAGAGACCCAGTACTTC	CASSNGRWGTGLAGETQYF
13	TRBV2	TRBD1	many	TRBJ2-5	TGTGCCAGCAGGAGGGACAGGCAGGAGACCCAGTACTTC	CASRRDRQETQYF
14	TRBV30	TRBD1	many	TRBJ2-7	TGTGCCTGGATTCCTCCGGGACAGGGAACCGAGCAGTACTTC	CAWIPPGQGTEQYF
17	TRBV5-1	TRBD2	NA	TRBJ2-2	TGCGCCAGCAGCTTGGCCGGGAGCGGGAAGGGAACCGGGGAGCTGTTTTTT	CASSLAGSGKGTGELFF